A single sample is the source of the 22 T cell receptor beta chains below, sequenced in a study of cytomegalovirus exposure and HLA in healthy donors. TCRdb's copy holds only in-frame clones and misses some; the assay was immunoSEQ multiplex PCR. Counted here are around 230,000 clones, approximately 84% occurring once; the ten biggest clones make up around 1.2%. Sequencing was done on a sample of PBMCs. The receptors shown here come from a woman in her twenties or thirties in good health and CMV-seropositive.

The J gene is TRBJ1-1, the V gene TRBV7-9; D perhaps matches TRBD1 (5 bases). V dropped 5 bases and J dropped 2 bases, with 15 bases sitting between them. The CDR3 length is 15 residues. Germline CDR1 SEHNR, CDR2 FQNEAQ (reference sequence). The DNA for the CDR3 is TGTGCCAGCAGCCATAACCAGGGTGTAAACACTGAAGCTTTCTTT. Protein: CASSHNQGVNTEAFF.

The gene calls are TRBV7-3 and TRBJ2-1; 7 bases agree with TRBD2. CDR1 SGHTA and CDR2 FQGTGA come from the germline V gene. The J segment lost 6 bases and the V segment lost 5 bases, leaving 19 bases of the junction unmatched. The CDR3 extends over 18 amino acids. This CDR3 is CASSPWGGWVEKGNEQFF. Here the CDR3 DNA reads TGTGCCAGCAGCCCCTGGGGGGGGTGGGTGGAGAAGGGCAATGAGCAGTTCTTC.

The rearrangement links TRBV2 to TRBJ2-7; 9 nucleotides line up with TRBD1. The ends lost 6 bases at V and 6 bases at J; junction bases unmatched: 9. The CDR3 loop spans 14 amino acids. Germline CDR1 is SNHLY and CDR2 is FYNNEI. The CDR3 nucleotides read TGTGCCAGCAGCAAGGGGGACAGGGCCACCGAGCAGTACTTC. Residues: CASSKGDRATEQYF.

CDR3 amino acids: CASSLGQGARAFF. The CDR3, as DNA: TGCGCCAGCAGCTTGGGACAGGGGGCTAGAGCTTTCTTT. The V gene is TRBV5-1, the J gene TRBJ1-1; 10 bases match TRBD1. With 0 bases clipped from V and 10 bases from J, the junction kept 3 bases outside the gene matches. In germline, CDR1 is SGHRS, CDR2 YFSETQ. The CDR3 covers 13 residues.

The rearrangement links TRBV13 to TRBJ2-4; TRBD2 aligns across 12 bases. Losses at the gene ends were 5 bases for V and 8 bases for J; bases not matched to a gene: 7. Germline V lookup: CDR1 PRHDT, CDR2 FYEKMQ (reference sequence). This CDR3 contains 15 residues. The CDR3 nucleotides are TGTGCCAGCAGCCAAGAACTAGCGGGAGGTGACATTCAGTACTTC. It specifies CASSQELAGGDIQYF.

As to this clone: Other DNA sequences in this sample translate to the same CDR3. The chain links TRBV5-1 to TRBJ2-5; no definite D call. The CDR3 contains 11 residues. V dropped 4 bases and J dropped 2 bases, with 3 bases sitting between them. Germline V gene sequence: CDR1 SGHRS, CDR2 YFSETQ. CDR3 sequence (DNA): TGCGCCAGCAGCCTACAAGAGACCCAGTACTTC. Translation gives CASSLQETQYF. Full variable domain (missing parts from reference TRBV5-1 and TRBJ2-5): KAGVTQTPRYLIKTRGQQVTLSCSPISGHRSVSWYQQTPGQGLQFLFEYFSETQRNKGNFPGRFSGRQFSNSRSEMNVSTLELGDSALYLCASSLQETQYFGPGTRLLVL.

The chain has TRBV19 and TRBJ2-7; the D gene is possibly TRBD2 (6 bases). The CDR3 spans 16 residues. V was clipped by 2 bases and J by 1 base, with 15 bases between them. CDR1 and CDR2 (germline): LNHDA, SQIVND (reference sequence). Here the CDR3 reads CASSIKPTRFSYEQYF. CDR3 DNA: TGTGCCAGTAGTATAAAGCCGACTAGGTTTTCCTACGAGCAGTACTTC.

The chain couples TRBV5-4 to TRBJ2-1; 11 bases align to TRBD2. From germline, CDR1 is SGHNT and CDR2 YYREEE (reference sequence). The CDR3 totals 16 residues. The V and J ends lost 2 bases and 2 bases, in that order; junction bases with no gene match: 3. The CDR3 sequence is CASSLQTSGTYNEQFF. CDR3 nucleotide sequence: TGTGCCAGCAGCTTACAGACTAGCGGGACCTACAATGAGCAGTTCTTC.

The rearrangement joins TRBV7-9 to TRBJ1-1; D possibly corresponds to TRBD1 (6 bases). Per germline, CDR1 SEHNR and CDR2 FQNEAQ (reference sequence). The CDR3 extends over 15 amino acids. V gave up 1 base and J gave up 3 bases, with 12 bases separating them. The CDR3 nucleotides are TGTGCCAGCAGCTTAGGAGGGGGAGGGGACACTGAAGCTTTCTTT. Its translation is CASSLGGGGDTEAFF. The variable domain in full, completed from reference TRBV7-9 and TRBJ1-1, reads DTGVSQNPRHKITKRGQNVTFRCDPISEHNRLYWYRQTLGQGPEFLTYFQNEAQLEKSRLLSDRFSAERPKGSFSTLEIQRTEQGDSAMYLCASSLGGGGDTEAFFGQGTRLTVV.

The V and J genes are TRBV12-5 and TRBJ2-1, with 9 bases aligning to TRBD1. Looked up from germline, CDR1 is LGHNT and CDR2 is FRNRAP. Unmatched junction bases numbered 9, after V lost 5 bases and J lost 13 bases. The CDR3 totals 13 residues. CDR3 sequence (DNA): TGTGCTAGTGGTCTTGAACAGGGGGCAGGTCAGTTCTTC. Amino acids: CASGLEQGAGQFF.

The CDR3 region is CASRPQGARHEQYF. CDR3 DNA sequence: TGTGCCAGCAGGCCCCAGGGGGCTCGCCACGAGCAGTACTTC. The chain couples TRBV6-5 to TRBJ2-7; 8 nucleotides line up with TRBD1. J lost 5 bases, V lost 6 bases, and 9 bases had no gene match. The CDR3 totals 14 residues. Germline V gene sequence: CDR1 MNHEY, CDR2 SVGAGI.

The CDR3 DNA reads as TGTGCCAGCAGTGCGATGGCAGGCAAGGACACTGAAGCTTTCTTT. This codes for CASSAMAGKDTEAFF. The J gene is TRBJ1-1, the V gene TRBV2; D gene unclear. Per the germline V gene, CDR1 is SNHLY and CDR2 is FYNNEI. This CDR3 region has 15 residues. The V end lost 4 bases, the J end lost 3 bases, and 15 bases lay between the germline ends.

This clone was recorded only once. The rearrangement links TRBV14 to TRBJ2-1; D may be TRBD2 (6 bases). The CDR3 contains 17 residues. The germline gives CDR1 SGHDN, CDR2 FVKESK. Deletions cut 1 base from V and 7 bases from J, with 20 bases between. CDR3 residues: CASSQVWGTAGLNEQFF. In nucleotides, the CDR3 is TGTGCCAGCAGCCAAGTCTGGGGAACGGCGGGATTAAATGAGCAGTTCTTC.

This clone was recorded once. The rearrangement joins TRBV27 to TRBJ1-2, with 8 positions matching TRBD1. The CDR3 runs to 15 residues. J lost 7 bases, V lost 4 bases, and 11 bases had no gene match. CDR1 MNHEY and CDR2 SMNVEV come from the germline V gene (reference sequence). CDR3 DNA: TGTGCCAGCAGTTCTGTCCGCAGGGGGCTGGGTGGCTACACCTTC. It specifies CASSSVRRGLGGYTF.

The V gene is TRBV19, the J gene TRBJ2-3; 8 bases fit TRBD2. The CDR3 is 16 residues long. Losses at the gene ends were 6 bases for V and 2 bases for J; bases not matched to a gene: 10. The V gene's germline CDR1 is LNHDA and CDR2 SQIVND (reference sequence). The CDR3 here is CASRRGGTRLTDTQYF. CDR3 DNA sequence: TGTGCCAGTAGGAGGGGGGGGACTAGACTCACAGATACGCAGTATTTT.

V is TRBV18 and J is TRBJ2-2; tentatively, D is TRBD1 (5 bases). CDR1 and CDR2 (germline): KGHSH, LQKENI. With 3 bases removed from V and 1 base from J, the gap between germline ends came to 9 bases. This CDR3 comprises 15 residues. The CDR3 region is CASSPQGLNTGELFF. The CDR3 region has the DNA TGTGCCAGCTCACCGCAGGGTTTGAACACCGGGGAGCTGTTTTTT.

V usage is TRBV7-8 and J usage is TRBJ1-1, with D unresolved. V lost 1 base and J lost 1, with 19 bases in between. The CDR3 totals 18 residues. Germline V gene sequence: CDR1 SGHVS, CDR2 FQNEAQ. CDR3 in DNA: TGTGCCAGCAGCTTAGGAGGAGATCCGGGGTGGAGGAACACTGAAGCTTTCTTT. It yields the protein CASSLGGDPGWRNTEAFF.

The chain links TRBV5-6 to TRBJ2-2; 7 bases line up with TRBD1. J was trimmed by 1 base and V by 1 base; bases with no gene match: 4. The CDR3 covers 16 residues. Germline CDR1 SGHDT, CDR2 YYEEEE. CDR3: CASSLPGTVNTGELFF. CDR3 DNA: TGTGCCAGCAGCTTGCCCGGGACAGTGAACACCGGGGAGCTGTTTTTT.

A few counts support this clone. The rearrangement joins TRBV11-2 to TRBJ1-1; a weak D match, TRBD1 (6 bases). Trimming left V 5 bases short and J 5 bases short, with 12 bases between. CDR3 size: 13 residues. CDR1 and CDR2 from the germline V gene are SGHAT and FQNNGV. The CDR3 DNA sequence: TGTGCCAGCAGCGCGACAGGCTGGACTGAAGCTTTCTTT. Protein sequence: CASSATGWTEAFF.

About this clone itself: This sample also contains other DNA sequences that code for the same CDR3. The J gene is TRBJ2-3, the V gene TRBV7-9; 7 bases match TRBD1. The CDR3 loop spans 14 amino acids. V lost 1 base, J lost 3 bases, and 1 base stayed unmatched. CDR1 SEHNR and CDR2 FQNEAQ come from the germline V gene (reference sequence). The CDR3 sequence: CASSLGQGTDTQYF. The CDR3 DNA reads TGTGCCAGCAGCTTAGGACAGGGTACAGATACGCAGTATTTT.

The V call is TRBV7-2, the J call TRBJ1-1, with TRBD1 as a possible D gene (6 bases). The CDR3 has 15 residues. Trimming removed 5 bases at V and 5 bases at J, with 18 bases between. From germline, CDR1 is SGHTA and CDR2 FQGNSA. The CDR3 DNA follows: TGTGCCAGCAGCCAGAGTCGGGGGGCTAGAACTGAAGCTTTCTTT. This translates into CASSQSRGARTEAFF.

The chain links TRBV9 to TRBJ2-7, with D possibly being TRBD2 (5 bases). Trimming removed 0 bases at V and 4 bases at J, with 11 bases between. In germline, CDR1 is SGDLS, CDR2 YYNGEE. The CDR3 is 14 amino acids. CDR3 coding DNA: TGTGCCAGCAGCGTAGCTACGGGGATTTACGAGCAGTACTTC. It translates to CASSVATGIYEQYF.